The 4 T cell receptor beta chains presented below share a single source sample, sequenced in a study of CD8 T cells in ankylosing spondylitis. General observations from the study: A TCR beta motif of eight highly homologous variants appeared characteristic of ankylosing spondylitis blood.

Each CDR3 protein gets one entry after TCRdb re-called the 5' RACE reads with MiXCR. Found here are fewer than 750,000 distinct CDR3 sequences, roughly 19% of them singletons; the top ten hold 19%. The antigens these receptors bind are not known. What was sequenced was blood, either unsorted or a sorted T cell fraction (not recorded which). Source of these receptors: a male donor with ankylosing spondylitis.

The chain combines TRBV29-1 with TRBJ2-3; D assignment may be TRBD1 or TRBD2 (5 bases each). Per germline, CDR1 SQVTM and CDR2 ANQGSEA. The ends were cut back, 4 bases at V and 5 bases at J, with 13 bases in the middle. The CDR3 spans 13 residues. As DNA, the CDR3 is TGCAGCGTTGCGGCCGGGGCTGGAGATACGCAGTATTTT. Protein product: CSVAAGAGDTQYF.

The CDR3 DNA follows: TGCAGTGCGCAGATTCGGGGAGCCTCCAGGGATGAGCAGTTCTTC. It is translated as CSAQIRGASRDEQFF. The rearrangement links TRBV20-1 to TRBJ2-1, with D perhaps TRBD1 or TRBD2 (5 bases each). The CDR3 runs to 15 residues. The germline V and J ends were trimmed by 6 bases and 8 bases, with 23 bases remaining between them. Looked up from germline, CDR1 is DFQATT and CDR2 is SNEGSKA (reference sequence).

In its sample, this clonotype was seen many times. The rearrangement links TRBV12-3 or TRBV12-4 to TRBJ2-5; 8 bases agree with TRBD2. The CDR3 runs 13 residues. With 7 bases clipped from V and 4 bases from J, the junction kept 5 bases outside the gene matches. The CDR3: CASTPGGGETQYF. The CDR3 DNA is TGTGCCAGCACCCCGGGGGGGGGAGAGACCCAGTACTTC.

The gene calls are TRBV5-1 and TRBJ2-1; 7 bases match TRBD1. Germline assignment: CDR1 SGHRS and CDR2 YFSETQ. V lost 3 bases and J lost 7; bases outside the gene matches: 10. The CDR3 spans 15 residues. The CDR3 loop reads CASSSTGEPPNEQFF. DNA for the CDR3: TGCGCCAGCAGCTCTACAGGGGAGCCCCCGAATGAGCAGTTCTTC.